This T cell receptor (beta chain) is drawn from a study of cytomegalovirus exposure and HLA in healthy donors. Overall study results and limits: A later analysis revealed that TCR association rates differed between HLA loci, peaking at DRB1 and bottoming out at HLA-C. In a later analysis, V- and J-gene trimming of beta chains associated with a DCLRE1C missense variant, replicated independently.

The primer mix had 60 Vbeta and 13 Jbeta primers. Data came from immunoSEQ multiplex PCR; TCRdb stores just in-frame clones and leaves some out. The sample lists some 130,000 clones, 83% occurring once. The ends were cut back, 1 base at V and 5 bases at J, with 20 bases in the middle. The CDR3 runs to 17 residues. Germline V lookup: CDR1 MDHEN, CDR2 SYDVKM. About this clone: Its antigen remains unidentified.

The chain joins TRBV28 to TRBJ1-1; D is perhaps TRBD1 (6 bases). The clonotype was recovered from a girl aged 2-10 years in good health and CMV-seronegative. Sequencing was done on a sample of PBMCs. The CDR3 DNA reads TGTGCCAGCAGTTTATTTGGGGGGGCGCGAGGTTTAACTGAAGCTTTCTTT. Encoded protein: CASSLFGGARGLTEAFF.